This T cell receptor beta chain appears in the sequencing data of a study of lymphopenia after photon versus proton radiotherapy. The study's findings and limits: Relative stability marked proton patients; photon patients lost diversity and naive cells.

As for this clone: Its specificity is not known.

Measured with immunoSEQ multiplex PCR; TCRdb has only the in-frame clones, and not every one. Of approximately 17,000 clones in the sample, just over 90% were seen once. This specimen consisted of peripheral blood, obtained from a patient treated with photon-based radiotherapy. This receptor was taken from a man in his sixties with pancreatic cancer.

This CDR3 reads CASRGTPNTGELFF. The CDR3 nucleotides are TGTGCTAGCCGAGGGACTCCGAACACCGGGGAGCTGTTTTTT. V is TRBV7-7 and J is TRBJ2-2, with D possibly TRBD2 on 6 matching bases. The CDR3 runs 14 residues. Germline loops: CDR1 SSHAT, CDR2 FNYEAQ (reference sequence).